The clone carrying this T cell receptor (beta chain) showed up just a few times. Different DNA sequences within this sample yield the same CDR3. As handled by the study authors: How many nucleated cells were present was estimated from reference gene primer amplification. Generated by immunoSEQ multiplex PCR, the TCRdb table keeps only in-frame clones and is missing some. The D gene and trimming were derived from the DNA, and the V and J assignments and clone size from that table. The table has fewer than 250,000 clones, more than 80% seen once. The record originates from a study of blood T cell repertoires in COVID-19. Turning to the study itself: T cells, B-cell-depleted T cells, or PBMCs provided the cDNA or gDNA that served as material.

In germline, CDR1 is MNHEY, CDR2 SVGAGI. Unmatched junction bases numbered 2, after V lost 2 bases and J lost 7 bases. CDR3 length equals 14 residues. The sequenced material came from peripheral blood. The J gene is TRBJ1-6, the V gene TRBV6-5; 7 bases agree with TRBD1. This TCR was recovered from a human donor in a cohort sampled during active COVID-19. CDR3 nucleotides: TGTGCCAGCAGTTACAGACAGGGCAATTCACCCCTCCACTTT. Its protein is CASSYRQGNSPLHF.